What follows is one TCR beta chain and its context. What it binds is unknown. The sample belongs to a study of blood T cells in healthy people across ages. Next came a second PCR, run for about 7 to 12 cycles, which used a sample-barcoded 5' primer along with a J-beta primer mix. TCRdb re-analysed the 5' RACE reads in MiXCR, keeping a single row per CDR3 protein. The repertoire holds hundreds of thousands of distinct CDR3 sequences, with about 59% as singletons. Study-wide findings and caveats: Researchers deemed the diversity estimates from one million T cells underestimates. Possibly, changes in expanded clonotypes were confounded because donor CMV status was unknown.

V gave up 0 bases and J gave up 7 bases, with 7 bases separating them. The CDR3 runs to 13 residues. Germline-derived CDR1 and CDR2 are MNHEY and SVGAGI. The sequence was obtained from a young man in good health. Sequenced sample: blood. The chain couples TRBV6-5 to TRBJ2-1; D ambiguous. The DNA of the CDR3 is TGTGCCAGCAGTTACTCCGTCGGGAATGAGCAGTTCTTC. It translates to CASSYSVGNEQFF.